Each of the 24 T cell receptor beta chains below was sequenced from the same sample in a study of T cell repertoires in cytomegalovirus infection. TCRdb independently ran MiXCR on the reads; one entry per CDR3 protein. The table records roughly 640,000 distinct CDR3 sequences, 20% to 25% of them present only once. Sequences were obtained from CD8+ T cells from PBMCs. These receptors were taken from a human donor in good health (CMV status not recorded). Some clones in this sample may be carry-over from other donors' samples.

This clonotype was seen many times. This rearrangement joins TRBV6-5 to TRBJ2-5; D is uncertain. The CDR3 sequence is 14 residues long. CDR1 and CDR2 (germline): MNHEY, SVGAGI. Trimming left V 0 bases short and J 0 bases short, with 5 bases between. CDR3 loop: CASSYSAYQETQYF. CDR3 sequence (DNA): TGTGCCAGCAGTTACTCTGCGTACCAAGAGACCCAGTACTTC.

This clonotype was observed a handful of times. The chain has TRBV7-2 and TRBJ1-1, with D unresolved. The CDR3 loop spans 18 amino acids. CDR1 and CDR2 from the germline V gene are SGHTA and FQGNSA. V dropped 0 bases and J dropped 1 base, with 18 bases sitting between them. CDR3 bases: TGTGCCAGCAGCTTAGCGGGGTTAGGTGGTCTAGAGAACACTGAAGCTTTCTTT. The encoded protein is CASSLAGLGGLENTEAFF.

The chain has TRBV11-3 and TRBJ2-1; 8 nucleotides match TRBD2. V was pared by 5 bases and J by 9 bases, with 12 bases of the junction left unmatched. This CDR3 region has 15 residues. Germline lookup yields CDR1 SGHNT and CDR2 YENEEA. CDR3 coding DNA: TGTGCCAGCAGCCCAAGGAGCGGGGGCCTAGGTGAGCAGTTCTTC. This codes for CASSPRSGGLGEQFF.

V is TRBV7-2 and J is TRBJ2-5, with TRBD2 matching over 7 bases. The CDR3 totals 17 residues. With V trimmed by 2 bases and J by 5 bases, 14 bases remained unmatched. The germline gives CDR1 SGHTA, CDR2 FQGNSA. CDR3 residues: CASSLWGLLAAQETQYF. The CDR3 DNA follows: TGTGCCAGCAGCTTATGGGGCCTCCTAGCGGCCCAGGAGACCCAGTACTTC.

This clonotype was counted many times. The chain couples TRBV10-3 to TRBJ2-2, with 12 nucleotides matching TRBD2. The length of the CDR3 is 16 residues. The trim removed 10 bases at V and 1 base at J, leaving 7 bases unmatched. Germline V lookup: CDR1 ENHRY, CDR2 SYGVKD. The CDR3 DNA is TGTGCCAGCTGGACTAGCGGGGTCCTGAACACCGGGGAGCTGTTTTTT. Translation gives CASWTSGVLNTGELFF.

Many counts were recorded for this clonotype. The V gene is TRBV7-2, the J gene TRBJ2-1; D might be TRBD1 or TRBD2, each matching 5 bases. This CDR3 spans 14 amino acids. Trimming pared 1 base from V and 4 bases from J, leaving 8 bases between. The germline gives CDR1 SGHTA, CDR2 FQGNSA. The CDR3 coding sequence is TGTGCCAGCAGCTTAGGTTGGGGGTACAATGAGCAGTTCTTC. Its translation: CASSLGWGYNEQFF.

With regard to this clonotype: Just one base apart from a much larger clone, this may be a read error. V and J are TRBV7-2 and TRBJ2-1; TRBD2 matches 12 bases. From germline, CDR1 is SGHTA and CDR2 FQGNSA. The CDR3 covers 17 residues. The CDR3 DNA follows: TGTGTCAGCAGCCCGACCCCCGGGACTAGCGGGTACAATGAGCAGTTCTTC. It translates to CVSSPTPGTSGYNEQFF.

V is TRBV6-5 and J is TRBJ1-4; D remains unclear. The germline CDR1 and CDR2 sequences are MNHEY and SVGAGI. CDR3 length: 17 residues. Between the trimmed V and J ends, which lost 2 bases and 0 bases, there was a span of 13 bases. The CDR3 nucleotides are TGTGCCAGCAGTTACGATTTAACGGGAGCAACTAATGAAAAACTGTTTTTT. Protein product: CASSYDLTGATNEKLFF.

The chain carries TRBV7-8 and TRBJ1-1; maybe TRBD1 (5 bases). V lost 5 bases and J lost 0, with 13 bases in between. CDR1 and CDR2 (germline): SGHVS, FQNEAQ. The CDR3 spans 15 residues. CDR3 in amino acids: CASSRGRSMNTEAFF. As DNA, the CDR3 is TGTGCCAGCAGCCGGGGGAGATCCATGAACACTGAAGCTTTCTTT.

This clonotype was seen ten or more times. In DNA form, the CDR3 reads TGTGCCAGCAGCTCGGGGGGCTCCTACAATGAGCAGTTCTTC. Translating it yields CASSSGGSYNEQFF. The chain combines TRBV7-9 with TRBJ2-1, with 7 bases lining up with TRBD2. In germline, CDR1 is SEHNR, CDR2 FQNEAQ (reference sequence). The V segment lost 4 bases and the J segment 0 bases; nucleotides outside the gene matches: 0. The CDR3 extends over 14 amino acids.

In this sample, this clonotype turned up a few times. The rearrangement uses TRBV20-1 and TRBJ1-1, with TRBD1 identical over 9 bases. The length of the CDR3 is 16 residues. With V trimmed by 2 bases and J by 5 bases, 12 bases remained unmatched. In germline, CDR1 is DFQATT, CDR2 SNEGSKA (reference sequence). The CDR3 here is CSARPRGTGLRTEAFF. Here the CDR3 DNA reads TGCAGTGCTAGACCCCGCGGGACAGGGCTGAGGACTGAAGCTTTCTTT.

A few counts support this clonotype. The V gene is TRBV20-1, the J gene TRBJ1-5; D unclear. Between the trimmed V and J ends, which lost 6 bases and 7 bases, there was a span of 22 bases. The CDR3 consists of 15 residues. Per the germline V gene, CDR1 is DFQATT and CDR2 is SNEGSKA (reference sequence). The CDR3 loop reads CSALQSGGSGQPQHF. The CDR3 DNA follows: TGCAGTGCCCTCCAGAGTGGAGGGTCAGGACAGCCCCAGCATTTT.

V gene TRBV4-2 combines with J gene TRBJ2-6; the D gene is possibly TRBD1 (5 bases). Trimming took 4 bases from V and 0 from J, leaving 13 bases between them. CDR1 LGHNA and CDR2 YNFKEQ come from the germline V gene. The CDR3 has 17 amino acids. The CDR3 spells CASSRDTGNSGANVLTF. For the CDR3, the DNA is TGTGCCAGCAGCCGAGACACAGGAAACTCTGGGGCCAACGTCCTGACTTTC.

This chain connects TRBV20-1 to TRBJ2-7, with D maybe TRBD1 (6 bases). The CDR3 is 12 residues long. Germline V gene lookup returns CDR1 DFQATT and CDR2 SNEGSKA (reference sequence). V was clipped by 6 bases and J by 5 bases, with 14 bases between them. The DNA of the CDR3 is TGCAGTGCCAGCAGGTCAGGGGACGAGCAGTACTTC. Encoded protein: CSASRSGDEQYF.

Only a few counts were recorded for this clonotype. The J gene is TRBJ1-4, the V gene TRBV28, with D uncertain. Germline V gives CDR1 MDHEN, CDR2 SYDVKM. There are 13 residues in the CDR3. Trimming pared 6 bases from V and 8 bases from J, leaving 13 bases between. CDR3 bases: TGTGCCAGCAGAGACCTGAGGAACGAAAAACTGTTTTTT. Translating gives CASRDLRNEKLFF.

This clonotype was counted between two and nine times. This chain uses TRBV6-1 with TRBJ2-1; 8 nucleotides match TRBD1. The trim removed 4 bases at V and 1 base at J, leaving 6 bases unmatched. Germline CDR1 MNHNS, CDR2 SASEGT. The CDR3 contains 16 residues. The CDR3 DNA reads as TGTGCCAGCAGTGTATCCCAGGGGGCATCCTACAATGAGCAGTTCTTC. It is translated as CASSVSQGASYNEQFF.

The sample holds many counts of this clonotype. The chain joins TRBV7-8 to TRBJ2-7; no definite D call. V was cut by 1 base and J by 0 bases, with 13 bases left in between. In germline, CDR1 is SGHVS, CDR2 FQNEAQ. This CDR3 comprises 16 residues. CDR3: CASSLGAGGRSYEQYF. The CDR3 bases are TGTGCCAGCAGCTTAGGAGCCGGCGGCCGCTCCTACGAGCAGTACTTC.

This clonotype came up many times. This sequence joins TRBV7-9 and TRBJ2-7, with D perhaps matching TRBD1 (6 bases). The CDR3 runs to 14 residues. V was trimmed by 5 bases and J by 2 bases, leaving 13 bases between them. Germline CDR1 reads SEHNR; CDR2 reads FQNEAQ (reference sequence). Written as DNA, the CDR3 is TGTGCCAGCAGCCCCCGTTACAGGGCCTACGAGCAGTACTTC. It translates to CASSPRYRAYEQYF.

As regards this clonotype: A much larger clone differs from this one at a single base, so this may be a read error. This chain links TRBV7-6 with TRBJ2-1; no clear D. Germline values: CDR1 SGHVS, CDR2 FNYEAQ. CDR3 size: 12 residues. The CDR3 DNA follows: TGTGTCAGCAGCTTAAGTAACGATGAGCAGTTCTTC. Its protein is CVSSLSNDEQFF. Full variable domain (remainder filled in from reference TRBV7-6 and TRBJ2-1): GAGVSQSPRYKVTKRGQDVALRCDPISGHVSLYWYRQALGQGPEFLTYFNYEAQQDKSGLPNDRFSAERPEGSISTLTIQRTEQRDSAMYRCVSSLSNDEQFFGPGTRLTVL.

This clonotype came up many times. The V gene is TRBV27, the J gene TRBJ2-5; the D is unclear. The V end was cut by 5 bases, the J end by 7 bases, with 17 bases between. There are 14 residues in the CDR3. Germline CDR1 and CDR2: MNHEY and SMNVEV (reference sequence). The chain's CDR3 is CASSPLGIGRTQYF. The CDR3 bases are TGTGCCAGCAGTCCCCTGGGAATAGGGCGGACCCAGTACTTC.

This clonotype came up once. V and J are TRBV20-1 and TRBJ1-1; no definite D call. The CDR3 has 13 amino acids. Trimming stripped 5 bases from V and 7 bases from J, with 17 bases between. From germline, CDR1 is DFQATT and CDR2 SNEGSKA (reference sequence). CDR3 amino acids: CSAPGLEPYEAFF. For the CDR3, the DNA is TGCAGTGCTCCAGGACTTGAGCCCTATGAAGCTTTCTTT.

This clonotype occurred a few times. This chain joins TRBV29-1 and TRBJ1-1; D call uncertain. This CDR3 has 14 amino acids. V shed 8 bases and J shed 1 base, with 17 bases lying between them. Germline V lookup: CDR1 SQVTM, CDR2 ANQGSEA. The CDR3 loop is CSTHPGWSNTEAFF. The CDR3 bases are TGCAGCACGCACCCCGGTTGGTCGAACACTGAAGCTTTCTTT.

The chain recombines TRBV7-9 with TRBJ2-1; 10 nucleotides match TRBD2. This CDR3 is 21 amino acids long. With V trimmed by 4 bases and J by 4 bases, 22 bases remained unmatched. Germline V lookup: CDR1 SEHNR, CDR2 FQNEAQ (reference sequence). This chain's CDR3 is CASSSPPSIAGGPTRYNEQFF. CDR3 nucleotides: TGTGCCAGCAGCTCGCCCCCCTCTATAGCGGGGGGCCCTACGAGATACAATGAGCAGTTCTTC.

This clonotype was seen ten or more times. The V gene is TRBV20-1, the J gene TRBJ1-6; possibly TRBD1 for D (5 bases). Germline V gene sequence: CDR1 DFQATT, CDR2 SNEGSKA (reference sequence). This CDR3 has 14 residues. Trimming removed 0 bases from V and 7 bases from J, with 10 bases in between. CDR3 amino acids: CSAREGRENSPLHF. The CDR3 nucleotides read TGCAGTGCTAGAGAGGGCAGGGAAAATTCACCCCTCCACTTT.